One and the same sample provided the 20 T cell receptor beta chains below, sequenced in a study of lymphopenia after photon versus proton radiotherapy. Here immunoSEQ multiplex PCR was the method, and the copy in TCRdb shows in-frame clones only, minus some. Seen here are 30,000 to 45,000 clones, approximately 81% observed once, and the top ten hold approximately 2.9%. The sample here was peripheral blood, taken from a patient treated with photon-based radiotherapy. These receptor sequences come from a man aged 50 to 60 with gastric cancer.

The chain links TRBV6-4 to TRBJ2-1; unclear D gene. Per the germline V gene, CDR1 is MRHNA and CDR2 is SNTAGT. Trimming left V 3 bases short and J 2 bases short, with 11 bases between. The CDR3 loop spans 15 amino acids. The CDR3 DNA is TGTGCCAGCAGTGAAGGTCCTGGCCCCTACAATGAGCAGTTCTTC. This gives the protein CASSEGPGPYNEQFF.

The J gene is TRBJ2-2, the V gene TRBV5-1; no clear D gene. The V and J ends lost 4 bases and 5 bases respectively, with 12 bases between them. The CDR3 covers 14 residues. The germline gives CDR1 SGHRS, CDR2 YFSETQ. The CDR3 nucleotides read TGCGCCAGCAGCGGTTGGGTGGGGACCGGGGAGCTGTTTTTT. Protein product: CASSGWVGTGELFF.

Only a few counts were recorded for this clone. The V call is TRBV5-1, the J call TRBJ2-2; D call uncertain. With 5 bases removed from V and 1 base from J, the gap between germline ends came to 9 bases. The CDR3 totals 14 residues. CDR1 is SGHRS, CDR2 YFSETQ, per germline. CDR3 nucleotide sequence: TGCGCCAGCAGGTTGACGGGGAACACCGGGGAGCTGTTTTTT. Its protein product is CASRLTGNTGELFF. Complete variable domain (other parts from reference TRBV5-1 and TRBJ2-2): KAGVTQTPRYLIKTRGQQVTLSCSPISGHRSVSWYQQTPGQGLQFLFEYFSETQRNKGNFPGRFSGRQFSNSRSEMNVSTLELGDSALYLCASRLTGNTGELFFGEGSRLTVL.

The rearrangement uses TRBV4-2 and TRBJ1-2, with unresolved D. Germline lookup yields CDR1 LGHNA and CDR2 YNFKEQ. The CDR3 is 15 residues long. Trimming cost V 1 base and J 4 bases, with 13 bases left between them. CDR3: CASSQASENSYGYTF. CDR3 sequence (DNA): TGTGCCAGCAGCCAAGCTTCAGAGAACAGCTATGGCTACACCTTC.

This chain links TRBV4-2 with TRBJ2-4, with 7 bases fitting TRBD1. Trimming cost V 0 bases and J 0 bases; bases outside gene matches: 8. Germline V CDR1 and CDR2: LGHNA, YNFKEQ. This CDR3 is 18 amino acids long. The CDR3 DNA reads as TGTGCCAGCAGCCAAGATTTGACAGGGAGTGAAGCCAAAAACATTCAGTACTTC. This translates into CASSQDLTGSEAKNIQYF.

The table lists this clone with a few counts. This CDR3 is missing its conserved last phenylalanine or tryptophan, likely due to a read error. No DNA is shown, since the ends of the CDR3 on it are uncertain; the CDR3 is the one TCRdb lists. The chain recombines TRBV20-1 with TRBJ1-2. The CDR3 spans 9 amino acids, including both terminal residues. CDR1 is DFQATT and CDR2 is SNEGSKA in the germline V gene (reference sequence). The CDR3 sequence: CSATLPGAS.

This chain joins TRBV5-1 and TRBJ2-1; the D gene is possibly TRBD2 (5 bases). Per germline, CDR1 SGHRS and CDR2 YFSETQ. Trimming shortened V by 5 bases and J by 1 base, and 16 bases separated the two germline ends. CDR3 length: 16 amino acids. As DNA, the CDR3 is TGCGCCAGCAGACCTCCGGGGTCGGGATCCTACAATGAGCAGTTCTTC. Amino acids: CASRPPGSGSYNEQFF.

The chain links TRBV5-1 to TRBJ1-2; D is perhaps TRBD1 (5 bases). The germline CDR1 and CDR2 sequences are SGHRS and YFSETQ. This CDR3 is built from 14 residues. The ends were cut back, 4 bases at V and 5 bases at J, with 15 bases in the middle. The CDR3 spells CASSAAGTGYGYTF. The CDR3, as DNA: TGCGCCAGCAGCGCGGCGGGGACTGGGTATGGCTACACCTTC.

The chain has TRBV27 and TRBJ2-2; TRBD1 aligns across 7 bases. V shed 5 bases, J shed 4 bases, and the junction held 13 bases outside the gene matches. This CDR3 contains 17 residues. Germline lookup yields CDR1 MNHEY and CDR2 SMNVEV (reference sequence). Here the CDR3 reads CASSLRYTGVGTGELFF. The DNA of the CDR3 is TGTGCCAGCAGTCTCCGGTATACAGGGGTGGGCACCGGGGAGCTGTTTTTT.

The V call is TRBV2, the J call TRBJ2-7; D may correspond to TRBD1 or TRBD2 (5 bases each). Germline-derived CDR1 and CDR2 are SNHLY and FYNNEI. Trimming removed 3 bases at V and 0 bases at J, with 12 bases between. The length of the CDR3 is 15 residues. In DNA, the CDR3 is TGTGCCAGCAGTGACCAAACGAGGGGCTCCTACGAGCAGTACTTC. As protein: CASSDQTRGSYEQYF.

The chain carries TRBV18 and TRBJ2-2; possibly TRBD2 for D (5 bases). Germline loops: CDR1 KGHSH, CDR2 LQKENI. The CDR3 covers 16 residues. Trimming took 3 bases from V and 7 from J, leaving 18 bases between them. This chain's CDR3 is CASSPPAIGVGGELFF. CDR3 nucleotides: TGTGCCAGCTCACCCCCGGCCATCGGGGTCGGCGGGGAGCTGTTTTTT.

This clone was seen only once. V usage is TRBV9 and J usage is TRBJ2-1; 8 nucleotides agree with TRBD2. This CDR3 has 15 residues. CDR1 is SGDLS, CDR2 YYNGEE, per germline. Trimming at V came to 4 bases and at J to 2 bases, leaving 5 bases not matched to a gene. The CDR3 sequence: CASSKAGETYNEQFF. As DNA, the CDR3 is TGTGCCAGCAGCAAAGCGGGGGAAACCTACAATGAGCAGTTCTTC.

The chain combines TRBV6-5 with TRBJ2-2, with 12 bases that match TRBD1. The CDR3 runs to 15 residues. V was clipped by 4 bases and J by 7 bases; unmatched bases: 4. CDR1 and CDR2 from the germline V gene are MNHEY and SVGAGI. The CDR3 coding sequence is TGTGCCAGCAGTTGGGGACAGGGGGCTAACGGGGAGCTGTTTTTT. It yields the protein CASSWGQGANGELFF.

This rearrangement joins TRBV7-2 to TRBJ2-3; D is unresolved. The V gene lost 5 bases and the J gene lost 0 bases, with 12 bases spanning the gap. The CDR3 is 15 amino acids. The germline gives CDR1 SGHTA, CDR2 FQGNSA. The DNA for the CDR3 is TGTGCCAGCAGCCCCCAAGGCGTGAGCACAGATACGCAGTATTTT. Its protein product is CASSPQGVSTDTQYF.

This chain connects TRBV5-6 to TRBJ2-7; 11 positions agree with TRBD2. The CDR3 spans 17 residues. Per germline, CDR1 SGHDT and CDR2 YYEEEE. After removal of 4 bases from V and 1 base from J, the junction contained 10 bases not matched to a gene. The CDR3 loop reads CASSRLGGLAESYEQYF. CDR3 DNA: TGTGCCAGCAGCCGACTGGGGGGACTAGCGGAGTCCTACGAGCAGTACTTC.

V gene TRBV27 combines with J gene TRBJ1-2, with a weak D call TRBD1 (5 bases). The CDR3 loop spans 13 amino acids. Germline-derived CDR1 and CDR2 are MNHEY and SMNVEV (reference sequence). The V end was cut by 3 bases, the J end by 3 bases, with 8 bases between. The CDR3 reads CASSFLGDYGYTF. DNA of the CDR3: TGTGCCAGCAGTTTCTTGGGGGACTATGGCTACACCTTC.

The J gene is TRBJ2-1, the V gene TRBV7-2, with unresolved D. CDR3 length: 12 amino acids. Trimming left V 8 bases short and J 4 bases short, with 9 bases between. CDR1 is SGHTA, CDR2 FQGNSA, per germline. The CDR3 nucleotides are TGTGCCAGCGGAATGGTGTACAATGAGCAGTTCTTC. Amino acid sequence: CASGMVYNEQFF.

The chain is built from TRBV13 and TRBJ2-2, with D perhaps TRBD1 or TRBD2 (5 bases each). The V end lost 6 bases, the J end lost 6 bases, and 8 bases lay between the germline ends. The length of the CDR3 is 12 residues. Germline loops: CDR1 PRHDT, CDR2 FYEKMQ (reference sequence). The CDR3 DNA reads as TGTGCCAGCAGGGGGGTGTCCGGGGAGCTGTTTTTT. Translated, it gives CASRGVSGELFF. The full variable domain, rest sourced from reference TRBV13 and TRBJ2-2, is AAGVIQSPRHLIKEKRETATLKCYPIPRHDTVYWYQQGPGQDPQFLISFYEKMQSDKGSIPDRFSAQQFSDYHSELNMSSLELGDSALYFCASRGVSGELFFGEGSRLTVL.

V and J are TRBV29-1 and TRBJ2-1, with 8 bases that match TRBD1. Germline loops: CDR1 SQVTM, CDR2 ANQGSEA. The CDR3 sequence is 14 residues long. V dropped 5 bases and J dropped 5; count of bases not matched to a gene: 8. The DNA for the CDR3 is TGCAGCGTTTTCCCCGGGACAGGCAACAATGAGCAGTTCTTC. Amino acid sequence: CSVFPGTGNNEQFF.

The V call is TRBV9, the J call TRBJ2-3, with 15 nucleotides matching TRBD2. The germline V gene has CDR1 SGDLS and CDR2 YYNGEE. Trimming took 4 bases from V and 4 from J; bases not matched to a gene: 10. The CDR3 length is 18 residues. CDR3 in amino acids: CASSRWTSGRALADTQYF. DNA for the CDR3: TGTGCCAGCAGCAGGTGGACTAGCGGGAGGGCGCTAGCAGATACGCAGTATTTT. The whole variable domain, remainder taken from reference TRBV9 and TRBJ2-3, is DSGVTQTPKHLITATGQRVTLRCSPRSGDLSVYWYQQSLDQGLQFLIQYYNGEERAKGNILERFSAQQFPDLHSELNLSSLELGDSALYFCASSRWTSGRALADTQYFGPGTRLTVL.